Presented here are 3 T cell receptor beta chains from one specimen sequenced in a study of radiation and T cells in renal cell carcinoma. This table comes from immunoSEQ multiplex PCR, and its TCRdb copy is limited to in-frame clones, with some not included. This sample has approximately 110,000 clones, with about four fifths found just once. Indicated time point: baseline pretreatment blood. The treatment denotes: 15 Gy SBRT to primary tumor, nephrectomy 4 weeks later. Here the sequenced sample was blood, taken from a patient whose treatment included radiotherapy and nephrectomy. The source is an older woman with renal cell carcinoma.

The chain combines TRBV6-1 with TRBJ1-4, with 10 bases that match TRBD1. The CDR3 contains 15 residues. J was trimmed by 5 bases and V by 4 bases; bases with no gene match: 4. Germline CDR1 reads MNHNS; CDR2 reads SASEGT. The CDR3 DNA follows: TGTGCCAGCAGTGGGGACAGGGGACGGAATGAAAAACTGTTTTTT. As protein: CASSGDRGRNEKLFF.

The CDR3 DNA reads TGTGCCAGTGAATCAGGCTCCTACAATGAGCAGTTCTTC. The encoded protein is CASESGSYNEQFF. V is TRBV6-1 and J is TRBJ2-1; D gene unclear. Germline CDR1 and CDR2: MNHNS and SASEGT. CDR3 length equals 13 residues. V lost 9 bases and J lost 0, with 9 bases in between.

This clone has just one count. The gene calls are TRBV19 and TRBJ1-3; D is ambiguous. This CDR3 comprises 14 residues. V was pared by 5 bases and J by 0 bases, with 8 bases between. Germline V gene sequence: CDR1 LNHDA, CDR2 SQIVND (reference sequence). CDR3 in amino acids: CASSGGYSGNTIYF. The CDR3 bases are TGTGCCAGTAGTGGCGGGTACTCTGGAAACACCATATATTTT.